These 5 T cell receptor beta chains were all obtained from the same sample, sequenced in a study of shared clonotypes between healthy human individuals. The protocol was immunoSEQ multiplex PCR, while the TCRdb copy is restricted to in-frame clones and leaves out a portion. The data hold more than 1 million clones, with approximately 80% observed a single time. The specimen was memory CD4+ T cells from PBMCs. Sample subset: CD45RA-negative fraction. The receptors were gathered from a man aged 18-30 years in good health. Some clones in this sample may be carry-over from other donors' samples.

DNA for the CDR3: TGTGCCAGCAGTGAGTCGTTGACAGTTAACTATGGCTACACCTTC. This codes for CASSESLTVNYGYTF. The chain joins TRBV6-1 to TRBJ1-2; possible D gene TRBD1, 5 bases. Trimming left V 3 bases short and J 1 base short, with 12 bases between. Germline V gene sequence: CDR1 MNHNS, CDR2 SASEGT. This CDR3 spans 15 amino acids.

V is TRBV6-6 and J is TRBJ2-7, with 8 bases that match TRBD2. This CDR3 has 16 residues. Per the germline V gene, CDR1 is MNHNY and CDR2 is SVGAGI (reference sequence). The trim removed 0 bases at V and 6 bases at J, leaving 10 bases unmatched. CDR3 protein: CASSYSGLAGGGEQYF. CDR3 nucleotide sequence: TGTGCCAGCAGTTACTCTGGGCTAGCGGGTGGTGGCGAGCAGTACTTC.

The chain has TRBV11-2 and TRBJ1-4; unclear D gene. Germline loops: CDR1 SGHAT, CDR2 FQNNGV. Trimming shortened V by 4 bases and J by 3 bases, and 9 bases separated the two germline ends. The CDR3 contains 14 residues. The CDR3 spells CASSYIPANEKLFF. CDR3 bases: TGTGCCAGCAGCTATATACCGGCTAATGAAAAACTGTTTTTT.

The V gene is TRBV25-1, the J gene TRBJ2-3; 7 nucleotides line up with TRBD1. The CDR3 loop spans 14 amino acids. Germline CDR1 is MGHDK and CDR2 is SYGVNS. V was pared by 5 bases and J by 4 bases, with 6 bases of the junction left unmatched. CDR3 DNA sequence: TGTGCCAGCAGTCCACGACAGGGCGCAGATACGCAGTATTTT. Protein product: CASSPRQGADTQYF.

The V and J genes are TRBV27 and TRBJ2-7; TRBD1 agrees at 7 bases. Germline loops: CDR1 MNHEY, CDR2 SMNVEV (reference sequence). With 6 bases clipped from V and 0 bases from J, the junction kept 5 bases outside the gene matches. The CDR3 extends over 14 amino acids. The CDR3 sequence: CASRGDRDSYEQYF. In DNA form, the CDR3 reads TGTGCCAGCAGGGGGGACAGAGACTCCTACGAGCAGTACTTC.